This T cell receptor (beta chain) was documented in a study of cytomegalovirus exposure and HLA in healthy donors. For the study at large: Within an early data release were 65 million to 90 million unique TCRs drawn from HLA-typed donors.

Concerning this clone: As yet, its antigen is unknown.

PCR used 60 Vbeta primers and 13 Jbeta primers. Libraries were prepared by immunoSEQ multiplex PCR; TCRdb keeps only in-frame clonotypes and omits some of them. Among approximately 220,000 clones, more than 80% were seen once, and the ten largest hold 2.9%. General study results and limits: As a later analysis revealed, the rate of TCR association differed by HLA locus, with DRB1 most and HLA-C fewest. Productive rates of about 90% or about 30% were seen for most TCR beta V segments in an earlier analysis. An observed cluster of highly shared sequence variants was recorded as a likely sequencing artifact.

The specimen sequenced was PBMCs. The clonotype was recovered from a man aged 25-45 years in good health and CMV-seronegative.

The CDR3 here is CASRGGPTPETQYF. CDR3 DNA: TGTGCCAGCAGGGGGGGACCTACCCCAGAGACCCAGTACTTC. J is TRBJ2-5 and V is TRBV6-5; D is perhaps TRBD2 (6 bases). The CDR3 is 14 amino acids. Germline CDR1 MNHEY, CDR2 SVGAGI. With 6 bases removed from V and 4 bases from J, the gap between germline ends came to 15 bases.